This TCR beta chain was sequenced for a study of cytomegalovirus exposure and HLA in healthy donors. This PCR relied on a set of 60 Vbeta primers and 13 Jbeta primers. The repertoire was sequenced with immunoSEQ multiplex PCR; TCRdb's copy has only in-frame clones and lacks some. The sample includes about 110,000 clones, approximately 70% of them seen just once. With 3 bases removed from V and 8 bases from J, the gap between germline ends came to 37 bases. Germline V gene data show CDR1 as MGHRA and CDR2 as YSYEKL. This CDR3 spans 21 amino acids. The rearrangement joins TRBV4-1 to TRBJ1-1, with D maybe TRBD1 (5 bases). The sample comprised PBMCs. The source is a man under 40 in good health and CMV-seropositive. The CDR3 here is CASSHMTFSPTVPQHGIEAFF. The CDR3 bases are TGCGCCAGCAGCCACATGACTTTTTCCCCGACAGTCCCTCAACACGGAATAGAAGCTTTCTTT.